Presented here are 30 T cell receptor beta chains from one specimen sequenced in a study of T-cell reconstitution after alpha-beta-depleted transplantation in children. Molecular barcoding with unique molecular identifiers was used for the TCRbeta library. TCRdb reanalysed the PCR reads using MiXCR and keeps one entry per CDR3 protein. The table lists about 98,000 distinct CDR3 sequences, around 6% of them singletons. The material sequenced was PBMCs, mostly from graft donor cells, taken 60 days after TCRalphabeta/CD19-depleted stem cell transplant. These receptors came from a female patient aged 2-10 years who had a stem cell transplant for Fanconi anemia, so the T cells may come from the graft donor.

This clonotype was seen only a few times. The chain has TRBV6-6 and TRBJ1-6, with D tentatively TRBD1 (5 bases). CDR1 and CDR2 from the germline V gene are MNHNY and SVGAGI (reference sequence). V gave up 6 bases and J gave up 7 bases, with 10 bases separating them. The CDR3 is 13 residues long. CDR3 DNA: TGTGCCAGCAGGGCAGGGATGAATTCACCCCTCCACTTT. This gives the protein CASRAGMNSPLHF.

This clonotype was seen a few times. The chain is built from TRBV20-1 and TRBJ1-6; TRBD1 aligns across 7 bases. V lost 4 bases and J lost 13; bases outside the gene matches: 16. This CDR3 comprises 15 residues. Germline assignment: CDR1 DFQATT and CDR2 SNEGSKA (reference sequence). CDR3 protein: CSAKESEGGLSPLHF. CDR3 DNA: TGCAGTGCTAAGGAAAGCGAAGGGGGCCTCTCGCCCCTCCACTTT.

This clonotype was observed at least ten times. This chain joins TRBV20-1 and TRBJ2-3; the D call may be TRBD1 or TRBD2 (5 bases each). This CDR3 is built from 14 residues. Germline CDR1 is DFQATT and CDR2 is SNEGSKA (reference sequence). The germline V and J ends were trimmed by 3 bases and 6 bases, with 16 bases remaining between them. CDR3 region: CSARKIGGGDTQYF. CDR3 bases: TGCAGTGCTAGGAAGATTGGGGGTGGGGATACGCAGTATTTT.

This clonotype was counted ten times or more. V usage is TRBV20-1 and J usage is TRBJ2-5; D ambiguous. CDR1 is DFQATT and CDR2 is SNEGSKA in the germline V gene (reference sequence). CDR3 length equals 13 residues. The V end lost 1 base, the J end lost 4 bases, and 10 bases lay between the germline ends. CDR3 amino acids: CSARGDLGETQYF. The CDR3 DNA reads TGCAGTGCTAGAGGAGATTTAGGAGAGACCCAGTACTTC.

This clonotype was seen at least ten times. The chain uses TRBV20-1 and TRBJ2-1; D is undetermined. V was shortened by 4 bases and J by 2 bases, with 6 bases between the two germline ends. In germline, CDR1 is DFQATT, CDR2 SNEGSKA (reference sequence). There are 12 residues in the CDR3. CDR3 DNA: TGCAGTGCTACTTGGGCCTACAATGAGCAGTTCTTC. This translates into CSATWAYNEQFF.

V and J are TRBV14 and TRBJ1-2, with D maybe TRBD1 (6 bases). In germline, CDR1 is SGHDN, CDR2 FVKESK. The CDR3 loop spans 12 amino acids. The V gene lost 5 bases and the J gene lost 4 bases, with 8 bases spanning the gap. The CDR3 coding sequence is TGTGCCAGCAGCGGGACACCCTATGGCTACACCTTC. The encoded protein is CASSGTPYGYTF.

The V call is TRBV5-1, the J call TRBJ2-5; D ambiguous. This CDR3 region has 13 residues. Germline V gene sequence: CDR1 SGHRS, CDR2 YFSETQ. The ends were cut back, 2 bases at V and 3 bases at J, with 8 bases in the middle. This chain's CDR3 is CASSFSGKETQYF. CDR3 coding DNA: TGCGCCAGCAGCTTCTCTGGGAAAGAGACCCAGTACTTC.

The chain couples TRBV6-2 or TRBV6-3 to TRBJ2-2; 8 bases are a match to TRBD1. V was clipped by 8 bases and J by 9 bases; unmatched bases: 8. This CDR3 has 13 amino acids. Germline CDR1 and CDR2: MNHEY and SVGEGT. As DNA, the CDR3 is TGTGCCAGCCCCAGGGGGCGGGCCAGGGAGCTGTTTTTT. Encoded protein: CASPRGRARELFF.

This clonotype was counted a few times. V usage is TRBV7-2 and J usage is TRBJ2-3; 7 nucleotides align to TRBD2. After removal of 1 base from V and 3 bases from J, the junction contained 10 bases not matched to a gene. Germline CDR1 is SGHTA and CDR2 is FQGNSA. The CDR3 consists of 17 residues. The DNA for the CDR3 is TGTGCCAGCAGCTTAGGGGAAGGACTAGGAATAACAGATACGCAGTATTTT. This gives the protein CASSLGEGLGITDTQYF.

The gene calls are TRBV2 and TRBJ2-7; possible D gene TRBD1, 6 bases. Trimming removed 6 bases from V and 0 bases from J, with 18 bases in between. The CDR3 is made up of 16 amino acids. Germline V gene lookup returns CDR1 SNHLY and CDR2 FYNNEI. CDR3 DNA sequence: TGTGCCAGCAGGGACAACCGGGACACTCGCTCCTACGAGCAGTACTTC. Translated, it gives CASRDNRDTRSYEQYF.

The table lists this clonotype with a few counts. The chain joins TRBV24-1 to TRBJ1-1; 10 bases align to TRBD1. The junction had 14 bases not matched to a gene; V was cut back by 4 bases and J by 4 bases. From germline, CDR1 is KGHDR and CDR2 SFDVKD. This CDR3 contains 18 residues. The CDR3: CATSDTGQGVLKATEAFF. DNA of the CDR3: TGTGCCACCAGTGACACCGGACAGGGGGTGCTGAAGGCCACTGAAGCTTTCTTT.

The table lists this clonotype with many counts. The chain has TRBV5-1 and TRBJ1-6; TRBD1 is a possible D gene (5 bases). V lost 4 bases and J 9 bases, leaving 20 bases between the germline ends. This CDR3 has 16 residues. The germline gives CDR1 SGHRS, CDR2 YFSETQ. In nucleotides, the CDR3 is TGCGCCAGCAGCCCCGGACACGGTGGCCGGGGTTCACCCCTCCACTTT. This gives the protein CASSPGHGGRGSPLHF.

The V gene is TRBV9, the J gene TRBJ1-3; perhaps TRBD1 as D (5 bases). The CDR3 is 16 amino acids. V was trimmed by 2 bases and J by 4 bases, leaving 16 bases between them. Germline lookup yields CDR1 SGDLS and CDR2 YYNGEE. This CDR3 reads CASSVGARRSGNTIYF. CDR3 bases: TGTGCCAGCAGCGTCGGGGCCCGGAGGTCCGGAAACACCATATATTTT.

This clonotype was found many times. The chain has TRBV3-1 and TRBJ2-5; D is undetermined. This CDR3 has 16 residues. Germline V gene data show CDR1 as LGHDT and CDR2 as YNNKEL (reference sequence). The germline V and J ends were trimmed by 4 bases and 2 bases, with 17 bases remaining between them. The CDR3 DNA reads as TGTGCCAGCAGCCCCTGGGCCGGTGGGGTTCAAGAGACCCAGTACTTC. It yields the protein CASSPWAGGVQETQYF.

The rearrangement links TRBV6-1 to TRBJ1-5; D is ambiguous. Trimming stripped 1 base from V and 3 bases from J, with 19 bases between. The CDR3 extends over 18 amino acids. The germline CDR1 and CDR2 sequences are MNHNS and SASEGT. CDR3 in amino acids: CASSEGLGWLSYNQPQHF. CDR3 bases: TGTGCCAGCAGTGAAGGTTTAGGCTGGCTCTCTTACAATCAGCCCCAGCATTTT.

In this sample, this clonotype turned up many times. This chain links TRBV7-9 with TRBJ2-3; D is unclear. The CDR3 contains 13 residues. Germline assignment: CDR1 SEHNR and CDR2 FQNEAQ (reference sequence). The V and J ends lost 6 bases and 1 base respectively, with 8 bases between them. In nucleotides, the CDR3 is TGTGCCAGCAGTGTGATGGGCACAGATACGCAGTATTTT. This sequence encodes CASSVMGTDTQYF.

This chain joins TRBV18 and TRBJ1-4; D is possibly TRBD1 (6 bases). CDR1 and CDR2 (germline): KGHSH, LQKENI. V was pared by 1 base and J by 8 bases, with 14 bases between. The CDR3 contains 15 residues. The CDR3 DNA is TGTGCCAGCTCACCACGGTCATCGAGGGGGGAAAAACTGTTTTTT. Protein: CASSPRSSRGEKLFF.

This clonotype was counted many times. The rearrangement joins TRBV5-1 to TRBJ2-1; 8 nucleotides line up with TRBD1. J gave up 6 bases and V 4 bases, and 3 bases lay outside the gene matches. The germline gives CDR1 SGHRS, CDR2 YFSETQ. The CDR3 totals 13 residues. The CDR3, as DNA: TGCGCCAGCAGCCTAGACAGGGGCAATGAGCAGTTCTTC. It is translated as CASSLDRGNEQFF.

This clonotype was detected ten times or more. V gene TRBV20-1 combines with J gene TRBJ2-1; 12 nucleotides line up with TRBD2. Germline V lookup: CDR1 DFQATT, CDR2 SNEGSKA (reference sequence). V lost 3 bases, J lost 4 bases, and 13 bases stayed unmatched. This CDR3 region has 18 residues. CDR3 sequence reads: CSASPGLAGEPLYNEQFF. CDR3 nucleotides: TGCAGTGCTAGTCCGGGACTAGCGGGCGAGCCCCTATACAATGAGCAGTTCTTC.

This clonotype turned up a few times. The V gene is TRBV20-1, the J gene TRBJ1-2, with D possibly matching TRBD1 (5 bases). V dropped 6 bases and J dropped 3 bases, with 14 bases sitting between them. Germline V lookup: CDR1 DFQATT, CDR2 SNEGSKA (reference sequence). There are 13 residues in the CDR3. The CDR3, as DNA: TGCAGTGCCAGACGGGGGGGGTACTATGGCTACACCTTC. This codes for CSARRGGYYGYTF.

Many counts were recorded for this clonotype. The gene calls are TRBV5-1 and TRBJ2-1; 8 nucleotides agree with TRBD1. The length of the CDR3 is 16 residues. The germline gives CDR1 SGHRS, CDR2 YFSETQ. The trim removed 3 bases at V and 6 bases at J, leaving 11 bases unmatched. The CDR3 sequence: CASSYGQGNPFNEQFF. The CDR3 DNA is TGCGCCAGCAGCTACGGACAGGGCAACCCATTCAATGAGCAGTTCTTC. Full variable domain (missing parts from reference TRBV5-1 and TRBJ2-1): KAGVTQTPRYLIKTRGQQVTLSCSPISGHRSVSWYQQTPGQGLQFLFEYFSETQRNKGNFPGRFSGRQFSNSRSEMNVSTLELGDSALYLCASSYGQGNPFNEQFFGPGTRLTVL.

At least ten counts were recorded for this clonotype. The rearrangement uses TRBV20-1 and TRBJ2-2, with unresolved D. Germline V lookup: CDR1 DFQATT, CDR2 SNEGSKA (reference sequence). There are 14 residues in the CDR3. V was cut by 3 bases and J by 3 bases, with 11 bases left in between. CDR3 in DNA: TGCAGTGCTAGGCCCCTAGAGTACACCGGGGAGCTGTTTTTT. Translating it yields CSARPLEYTGELFF.

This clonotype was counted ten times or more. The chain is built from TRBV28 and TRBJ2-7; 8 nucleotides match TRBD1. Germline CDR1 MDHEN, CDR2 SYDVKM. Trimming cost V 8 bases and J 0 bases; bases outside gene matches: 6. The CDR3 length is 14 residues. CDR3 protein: CASPGTGSSYEQYF. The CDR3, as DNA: TGTGCCAGCCCCGGGACAGGTAGCTCCTACGAGCAGTACTTC.

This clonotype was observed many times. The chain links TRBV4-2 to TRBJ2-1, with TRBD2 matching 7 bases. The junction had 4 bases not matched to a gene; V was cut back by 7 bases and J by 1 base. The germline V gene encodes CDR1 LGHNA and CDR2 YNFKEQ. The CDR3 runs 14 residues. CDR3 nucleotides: TGTGCCAGCAAAAGGCGGGAGTCCTACAATGAGCAGTTCTTC. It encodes CASKRRESYNEQFF.

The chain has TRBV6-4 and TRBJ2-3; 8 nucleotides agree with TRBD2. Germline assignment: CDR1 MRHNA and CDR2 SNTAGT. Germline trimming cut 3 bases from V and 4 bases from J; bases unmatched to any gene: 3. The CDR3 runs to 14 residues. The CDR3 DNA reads TGTGCCAGCAGTGAGACGGGAGGGCCAGATACGCAGTATTTT. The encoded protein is CASSETGGPDTQYF.

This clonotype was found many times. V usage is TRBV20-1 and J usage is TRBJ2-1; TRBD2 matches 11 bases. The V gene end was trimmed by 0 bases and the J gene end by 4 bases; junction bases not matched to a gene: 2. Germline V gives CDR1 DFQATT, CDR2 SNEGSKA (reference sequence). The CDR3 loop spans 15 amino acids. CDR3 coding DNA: TGCAGTGCTAGAGAACCTAGCGGGGGGTACAATGAGCAGTTCTTC. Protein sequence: CSAREPSGGYNEQFF.

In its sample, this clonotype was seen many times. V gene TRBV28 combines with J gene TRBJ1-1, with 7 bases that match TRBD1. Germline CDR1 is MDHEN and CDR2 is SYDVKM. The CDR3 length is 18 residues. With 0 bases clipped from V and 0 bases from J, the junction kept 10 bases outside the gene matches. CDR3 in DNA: TGTGCCAGCAGTTTATGGAGAGGGGACAGCCCCATGAACACTGAAGCTTTCTTT. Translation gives CASSLWRGDSPMNTEAFF.

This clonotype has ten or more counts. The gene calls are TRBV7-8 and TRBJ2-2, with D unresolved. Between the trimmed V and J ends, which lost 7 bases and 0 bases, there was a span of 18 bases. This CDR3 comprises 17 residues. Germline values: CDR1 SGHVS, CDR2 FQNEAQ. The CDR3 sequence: CASTPWKRQTNTGELFF. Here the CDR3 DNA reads TGTGCCAGCACCCCGTGGAAGAGGCAGACGAACACCGGGGAGCTGTTTTTT.

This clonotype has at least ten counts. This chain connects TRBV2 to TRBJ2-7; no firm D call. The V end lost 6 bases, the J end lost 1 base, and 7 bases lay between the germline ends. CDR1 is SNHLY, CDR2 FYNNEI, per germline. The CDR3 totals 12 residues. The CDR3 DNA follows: TGTGCCAGCAGGTCGGATTCCTACGAGCAGTACTTC. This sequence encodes CASRSDSYEQYF.

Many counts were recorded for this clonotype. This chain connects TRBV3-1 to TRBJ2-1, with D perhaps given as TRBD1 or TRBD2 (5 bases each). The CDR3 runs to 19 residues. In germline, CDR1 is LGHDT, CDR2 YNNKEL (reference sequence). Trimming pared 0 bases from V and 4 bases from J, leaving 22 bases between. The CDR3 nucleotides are TGTGCCAGCAGCCAAGACCGGGCCGGGACCTTTGTGTCGTACAATGAGCAGTTCTTC. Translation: CASSQDRAGTFVSYNEQFF.